The 15 T cell receptor beta chains in this list originate from one sample, sequenced in a study of human T cells and chemical hapten exposure. One entry per CDR3 protein, called by TCRdb with MiXCR from the RACE reads. The sample yields around 100,000 distinct CDR3 sequences, more than 9.5% seen once. Time point: patch test 1, 2 weeks after DPC sensitization. Treatment described: therapeutic diphenylcyclopropenone sensitization with weekly scalp DPC. Sequences were derived from whole blood, sampled in connection with sensitization to the hapten diphenylcyclopropenone (DPC). All receptors derive from a woman aged 40 to 49 with alopecia areata. Some clones in this sample may be carry-over from other donors' samples.

Ten or more counts support this clonotype. This chain connects TRBV6-5 to TRBJ2-1; a possible D gene is TRBD2 (6 bases). There are 11 residues in the CDR3. The germline V gene has CDR1 MNHEY and CDR2 SVGAGI. Between the trimmed V and J ends, which lost 9 bases and 10 bases, there was a span of 13 bases. The CDR3 here is CASHYGGEQFF. CDR3 bases: TGTGCCAGTCACTACGGAGGGGAGCAGTTCTTC.

This clonotype was observed many times. CDR3 sequence reads: CSVVGGHSGANVLTF. As DNA, the CDR3 is TGCAGCGTTGTAGGGGGGCACTCTGGGGCCAACGTCCTGACTTTC. The chain uses TRBV29-1 and TRBJ2-6; D may correspond to TRBD1 or TRBD2 (6 bases each). Germline V gives CDR1 SQVTM, CDR2 ANQGSEA. This CDR3 is 15 amino acids long. V was clipped by 4 bases and J by 0 bases, with 10 bases between them.

This clonotype was observed many times. This chain uses TRBV7-2 with TRBJ2-3; D gene ambiguous. V was clipped by 5 bases and J by 4 bases, with 10 bases between them. The CDR3 consists of 13 residues. Looked up from germline, CDR1 is SGHTA and CDR2 is FQGNSA. This CDR3 is CASSGRQADTQYF. The CDR3 coding sequence is TGTGCCAGCAGCGGCCGACAAGCAGATACGCAGTATTTT.

The chain uses TRBV5-1 and TRBJ2-5; 9 bases match TRBD1. Germline CDR1 reads SGHRS; CDR2 reads YFSETQ. V lost 4 bases and J lost 3; bases outside the gene matches: 7. The CDR3 has 15 residues. In DNA, the CDR3 is TGCGCCAGCAGCCTCGGGACAGGGAGCGAAGAGACCCAGTACTTC. Residues: CASSLGTGSEETQYF.

This clonotype was counted at least ten times. V gene TRBV19 combines with J gene TRBJ1-5; D is possibly TRBD1 (5 bases). Per germline, CDR1 LNHDA and CDR2 SQIVND (reference sequence). The CDR3 runs to 15 residues. V lost 9 bases to trimming and J lost 2 bases, with 17 bases between them. CDR3 region: CASRGLGGRNQPQHF. CDR3 DNA: TGTGCCAGCCGAGGTTTGGGGGGACGCAATCAGCCCCAGCATTTT.

A few counts support this clonotype. The rearrangement links TRBV7-2 to TRBJ1-3; D is undetermined. Deletions cut 5 bases from V and 2 bases from J, with 4 bases between. The CDR3 spans 12 residues. Germline-derived CDR1 and CDR2 are SGHTA and FQGNSA. The CDR3 protein is CASSPAGNTIYF. The CDR3 DNA sequence: TGTGCCAGCAGCCCAGCTGGAAACACCATATATTTT.

The chain joins TRBV12-3 or TRBV12-4 to TRBJ1-1, with 8 nucleotides matching TRBD1. There are 14 residues in the CDR3. V trimming: 3 bases; J trimming: 4 bases; junction bases outside the gene matches: 4. The CDR3, as DNA: TGTGCCAGCAGTTTGGCAGGGGGCAGCACTGAAGCTTTCTTT. Its translation is CASSLAGGSTEAFF.

Many counts were recorded for this clonotype. The CDR3 loop is CAWTWGAGGEQYF. Here the CDR3 DNA reads TGTGCCTGGACTTGGGGGGCAGGGGGAGAGCAGTACTTC. The rearrangement uses TRBV30 and TRBJ2-7, with D tentatively TRBD1 (7 bases). The CDR3 spans 13 residues. Germline values: CDR1 GTSNPN, CDR2 SVGIG (reference sequence). V lost 4 bases to trimming and J lost 7 bases, with 17 bases between them.

This clonotype was seen a few times. The V gene is TRBV2, the J gene TRBJ2-2; TRBD1 might be the D (6 bases). The CDR3 consists of 14 residues. V was trimmed by 7 bases and J by 5 bases, leaving 14 bases between them. Germline assignment: CDR1 SNHLY and CDR2 FYNNEI. CDR3 in amino acids: CASKEQGPTGELFF. Written as DNA, the CDR3 is TGTGCCAGCAAAGAACAGGGTCCGACCGGGGAGCTGTTTTTT.

This clonotype was observed many times. CDR3 loop: CSARETGRETQYF. The CDR3 DNA reads TGCAGTGCTAGGGAGACAGGGCGGGAGACCCAGTACTTC. V usage is TRBV20-1 and J usage is TRBJ2-5; 7 positions agree with TRBD1. Germline CDR1 and CDR2: DFQATT and SNEGSKA (reference sequence). The CDR3 spans 13 residues. The V gene end was trimmed by 3 bases and the J gene end by 5 bases; junction bases not matched to a gene: 6.

V and J are TRBV6-2 or TRBV6-3 and TRBJ2-3; TRBD2 aligns across 9 bases. The CDR3 is 17 amino acids. Per the germline V gene, CDR1 is MNHEY and CDR2 is SVGEGT. The V and J ends lost 6 bases and 4 bases, in that order; junction bases with no gene match: 14. CDR3 loop: CASRGTGQREAADTQYF. The CDR3 DNA reads TGTGCCAGCAGGGGCACGGGGCAGCGGGAGGCGGCAGATACGCAGTATTTT.

This clonotype was seen a handful of times. V gene TRBV15 combines with J gene TRBJ1-5, with a weak D call TRBD1 (5 bases). V lost 5 bases, J lost 1 base, and 12 bases lay in between. Germline-derived CDR1 and CDR2 are LNHNV and YYDKDF (reference sequence). The CDR3 has 15 amino acids. Here the CDR3 DNA reads TGTGCCACCAGCCCATCACGGGGGAGCAATCAGCCCCAGCATTTT. Translating gives CATSPSRGSNQPQHF.

This clonotype was found a few times. The gene calls are TRBV2 and TRBJ1-5, with D maybe TRBD1 (5 bases). Looked up from germline, CDR1 is SNHLY and CDR2 is FYNNEI. Trimming shortened V by 4 bases and J by 4 bases, and 8 bases separated the two germline ends. The CDR3 is 13 residues long. The CDR3 sequence: CASSGSGNQPQHF. As DNA, the CDR3 is TGTGCCAGCAGTGGGTCAGGGAATCAGCCCCAGCATTTT.

This clonotype has at least ten counts. The V call is TRBV6-6, the J call TRBJ2-1, with a possible D match to TRBD2 (6 bases). The CDR3 extends over 14 amino acids. Trimming left V 5 bases short and J 4 bases short, with 12 bases between. Per the germline V gene, CDR1 is MNHNY and CDR2 is SVGAGI (reference sequence). The CDR3 loop is CASSPGTPYNEQFF. DNA for the CDR3: TGTGCCAGCAGTCCCGGGACTCCTTACAATGAGCAGTTCTTC.

This clonotype was seen at least ten times. This chain connects TRBV6-2 or TRBV6-3 to TRBJ2-7; 7 bases align to TRBD1. This CDR3 comprises 16 residues. J was trimmed by 5 bases and V by 2 bases; bases with no gene match: 12. CDR1 is MNHEY, CDR2 SVGEGT, per germline. The CDR3 here is CASSYGPGTATHEQYF. The DNA of the CDR3 is TGTGCCAGCAGTTACGGCCCAGGGACAGCCACCCACGAGCAGTACTTC.